The clone carrying this T cell receptor (beta chain) was seen ten or more times. Its antigen is as yet unknown. The data were obtained in a study of spatial heterogeneity in lung cancer. TCRdb re-called the 5' RACE reads through MiXCR, storing one row per CDR3 protein. The sample shows about 61,000 distinct CDR3 sequences, approximately 6.3% of them seen only once. The ends lost 2 bases at V and 0 bases at J; junction bases unmatched: 10. The CDR3 contains 18 residues. The germline V gene encodes CDR1 SGHDT and CDR2 YYEEEE. Time point defined: sample taken at primary tumor resection. No cell sorting; template was whole RNA from tumor, lung tissue or PBMC. Study conclusions and caveats: There were more appearances of ubiquitous expanded tumor TCRs in blood at resection than at follow-up.

This specimen was PBMCs, taken at surgery. This sequence originates from a female donor with early-stage non-small cell lung cancer. The chain employs TRBV5-6 and TRBJ2-1; 8 bases are a match to TRBD2. CDR3 DNA: TGTGCCAGCAGCTTACCGACGCGGGGGGCCGCCTCCTACAATGAGCAGTTCTTC. It codes for CASSLPTRGAASYNEQFF.